The following is a T cell receptor beta chain sequence with its context. It was with a sample-barcoded 5' primer and a J-beta primer mix that a second PCR of about 6 to 11 cycles was run. One entry per CDR3 protein results from TCRdb running MiXCR on the 5' RACE reads. This repertoire shows hundreds of thousands of distinct CDR3 sequences, around two thirds found once; its top ten account for around 30%. These data belong to a study of blood T cells in healthy people across ages. This CDR3 is 13 amino acids long. With V trimmed by 5 bases and J by 4 bases, 5 bases remained unmatched. Sequenced input: blood. This receptor was taken from a man aged 25 to 45 in good health. The V and J genes are TRBV12-3 or TRBV12-4 and TRBJ2-7, with 7 positions matching TRBD2. The CDR3: CASSPQAGYEQYF. In DNA form, the CDR3 reads TGTGCCAGCAGTCCGCAAGCGGGATACGAGCAGTACTTC.